This T cell receptor beta chain was documented in a study of blood T cells in healthy people across ages. Germline V gene data show CDR1 as SGHAT and CDR2 as FQNNGV. The length of the CDR3 is 14 residues. With 4 bases clipped from V and 4 bases from J, the junction kept 5 bases outside the gene matches. With a J-beta primer mix and a sample-barcoded 5' primer, a second PCR ran roughly 6 to 11 cycles. TCRdb used MiXCR to reprocess the 5' RACE reads, holding one entry per CDR3 protein. The sample includes about a million distinct CDR3 sequences, around 48% of them seen just once. The chain joins TRBV11-2 to TRBJ2-3, with TRBD2 identical over 7 bases. This receptor was taken from a man aged 25-40 years in good health. Sequenced input: blood. CDR3 coding DNA: TGTGCCAGCAGCTCCCGGGACTATGCAGATACGCAGTATTTT. Protein sequence: CASSSRDYADTQYF.